What follows is one T cell receptor beta chain and its context. Its antigen is not known. The sample comes from a study of cytomegalovirus exposure and HLA in healthy donors. Findings of the study overall: Associated with HLA alleles at 0.05 false discovery rate in a later analysis were over 15,000 TCR beta sequences.

This CDR3 contains 16 residues. CDR1 is SGHTA and CDR2 is FQGNSA in the germline V gene. V lost 5 bases, J lost 9 bases, and 16 bases stayed unmatched. Vbeta (60) and Jbeta (13) primers were used in the PCR. Profiling relied on immunoSEQ multiplex PCR, and the TCRdb table lists in-frame clones only, not all of them. The sample includes some 130,000 clones, roughly three fifths of them seen just once. The chain is built from TRBV7-2 and TRBJ2-1; 7 bases map to TRBD2. This TCR derives from a woman aged 40 to 50 in good health and CMV-seronegative. Sequenced: PBMCs. CDR3 loop: CASSLMTSRGGSEQFF. CDR3 DNA: TGTGCCAGCAGCCTGATGACTAGCCGCGGAGGAAGTGAGCAGTTCTTC.